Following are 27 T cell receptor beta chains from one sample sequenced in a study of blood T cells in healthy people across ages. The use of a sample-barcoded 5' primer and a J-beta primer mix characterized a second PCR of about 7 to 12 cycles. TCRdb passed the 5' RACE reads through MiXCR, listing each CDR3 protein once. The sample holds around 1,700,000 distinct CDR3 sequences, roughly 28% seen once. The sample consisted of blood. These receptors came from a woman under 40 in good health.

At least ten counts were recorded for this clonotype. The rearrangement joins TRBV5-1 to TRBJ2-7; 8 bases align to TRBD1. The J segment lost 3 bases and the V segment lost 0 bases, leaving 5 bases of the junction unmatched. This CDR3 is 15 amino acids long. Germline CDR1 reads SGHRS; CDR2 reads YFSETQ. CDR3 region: CASSLGGQGIYEQYF. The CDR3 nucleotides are TGCGCCAGCAGCTTGGGCGGACAGGGTATCTACGAGCAGTACTTC.

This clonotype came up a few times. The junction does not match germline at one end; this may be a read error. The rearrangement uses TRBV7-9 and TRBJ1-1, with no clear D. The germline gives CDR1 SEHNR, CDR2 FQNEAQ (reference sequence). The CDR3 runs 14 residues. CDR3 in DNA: TGTACCAGCAGCTTAGCGGCAGATCACACTGAAGCTTTCTTT. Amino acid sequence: CTSSLAADHTEAFF.

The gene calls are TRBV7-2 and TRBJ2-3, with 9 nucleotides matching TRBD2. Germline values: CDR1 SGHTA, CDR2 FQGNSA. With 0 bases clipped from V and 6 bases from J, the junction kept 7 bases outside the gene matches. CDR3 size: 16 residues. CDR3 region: CASSLASSGRLDTQYF. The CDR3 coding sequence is TGTGCCAGCAGCTTAGCGAGTAGCGGGAGACTCGATACGCAGTATTTT.

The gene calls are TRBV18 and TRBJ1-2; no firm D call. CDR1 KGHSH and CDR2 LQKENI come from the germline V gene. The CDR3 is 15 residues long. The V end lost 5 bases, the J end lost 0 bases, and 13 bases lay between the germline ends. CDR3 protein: CASSSRASSNYGYTF. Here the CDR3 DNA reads TGTGCCAGCTCATCACGGGCCAGCTCTAACTATGGCTACACCTTC.

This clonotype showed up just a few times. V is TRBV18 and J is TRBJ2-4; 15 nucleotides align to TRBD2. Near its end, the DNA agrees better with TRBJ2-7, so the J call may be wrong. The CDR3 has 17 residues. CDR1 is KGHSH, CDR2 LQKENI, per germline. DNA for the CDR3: TGTGCCAGCTCACCTTCGGGACTAGCGGGAGGTATGAACGAGCAGTACTTC. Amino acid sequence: CASSPSGLAGGMNEQYF.

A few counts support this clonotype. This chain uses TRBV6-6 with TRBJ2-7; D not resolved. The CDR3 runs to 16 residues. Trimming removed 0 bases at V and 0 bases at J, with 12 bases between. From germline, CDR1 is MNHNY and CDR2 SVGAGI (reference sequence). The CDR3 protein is CASSYSRRGSSYEQYF. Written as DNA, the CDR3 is TGTGCCAGCAGTTACTCTCGTCGCGGTAGCTCCTACGAGCAGTACTTC.

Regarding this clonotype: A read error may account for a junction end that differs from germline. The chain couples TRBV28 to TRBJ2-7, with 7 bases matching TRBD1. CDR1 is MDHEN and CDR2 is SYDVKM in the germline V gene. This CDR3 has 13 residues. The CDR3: CASTRGNGYKQYF. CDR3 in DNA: TGTGCCAGCACCAGGGGGAACGGCTACAAGCAGTACTTC.

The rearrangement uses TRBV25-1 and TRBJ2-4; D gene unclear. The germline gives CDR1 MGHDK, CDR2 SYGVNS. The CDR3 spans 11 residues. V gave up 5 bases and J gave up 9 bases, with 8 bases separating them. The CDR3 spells CASSMTGIQYF. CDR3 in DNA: TGTGCCAGCAGTATGACCGGCATTCAGTACTTC.

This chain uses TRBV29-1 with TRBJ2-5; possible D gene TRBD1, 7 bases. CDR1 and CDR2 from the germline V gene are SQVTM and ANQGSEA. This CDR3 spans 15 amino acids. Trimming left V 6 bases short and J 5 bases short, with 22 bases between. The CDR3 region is CSVDQPGGNDETQYF. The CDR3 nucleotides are TGCAGCGTAGATCAGCCAGGGGGGAACGATGAGACCCAGTACTTC.

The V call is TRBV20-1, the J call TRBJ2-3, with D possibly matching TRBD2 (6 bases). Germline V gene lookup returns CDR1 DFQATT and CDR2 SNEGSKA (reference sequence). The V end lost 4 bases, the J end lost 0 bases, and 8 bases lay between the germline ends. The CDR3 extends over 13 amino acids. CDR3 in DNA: TGCAGTGCTATGAGCGGGAGCACAGATACGCAGTATTTT. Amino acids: CSAMSGSTDTQYF.

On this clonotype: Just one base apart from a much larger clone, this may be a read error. CDR3 residues: CSVVKAGGTQYF. The DNA for the CDR3 is TGCAGCGTCGTAAAAGCAGGGGGGACCCAGTACTTC. V usage is TRBV29-1 and J usage is TRBJ2-5, with 7 bases that match TRBD1. CDR3 length: 12 residues. The ends lost 6 bases at V and 7 bases at J; junction bases unmatched: 8. The germline gives CDR1 SQVTM, CDR2 ANQGSEA. The whole variable domain, filled in from reference TRBV29-1 and TRBJ2-5, reads SAVISQKPSRDICQRGTSLTIQCQVDSQVTMMFWYRQQPGQSLTLIATANQGSEATYESGFVIDKFPISRPNLTFSTLTVSNMSPEDSSIYLCSVVKAGGTQYFGPGTRLLVL.

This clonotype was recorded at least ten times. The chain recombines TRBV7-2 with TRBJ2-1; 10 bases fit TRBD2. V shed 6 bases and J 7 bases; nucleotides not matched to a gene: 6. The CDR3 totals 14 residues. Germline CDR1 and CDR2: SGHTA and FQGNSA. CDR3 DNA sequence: TGTGCCAGCAGGCAAAGCGGGGGGGCAAATGAGCAGTTCTTC. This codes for CASRQSGGANEQFF.

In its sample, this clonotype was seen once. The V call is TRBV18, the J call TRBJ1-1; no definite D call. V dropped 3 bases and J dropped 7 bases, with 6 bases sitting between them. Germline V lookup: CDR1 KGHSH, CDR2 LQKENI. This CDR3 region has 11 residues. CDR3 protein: CASSPLGEAFF. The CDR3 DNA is TGTGCCAGCTCACCGCTGGGTGAAGCTTTCTTT.

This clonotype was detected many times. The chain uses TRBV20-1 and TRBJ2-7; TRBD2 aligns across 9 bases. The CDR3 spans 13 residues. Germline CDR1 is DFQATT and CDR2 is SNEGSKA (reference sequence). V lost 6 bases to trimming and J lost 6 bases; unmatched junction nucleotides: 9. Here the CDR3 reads CSALASGNIEQYF. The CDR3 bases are TGCAGTGCGTTAGCTAGCGGGAACATCGAGCAGTACTTC.

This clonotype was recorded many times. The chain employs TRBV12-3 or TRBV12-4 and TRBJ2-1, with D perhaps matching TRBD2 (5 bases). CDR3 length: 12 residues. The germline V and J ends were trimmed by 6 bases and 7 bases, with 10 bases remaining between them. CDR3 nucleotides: TGTGCCAGCAGGGGAGTAGGAAATGAGCAGTTCTTC. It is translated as CASRGVGNEQFF.

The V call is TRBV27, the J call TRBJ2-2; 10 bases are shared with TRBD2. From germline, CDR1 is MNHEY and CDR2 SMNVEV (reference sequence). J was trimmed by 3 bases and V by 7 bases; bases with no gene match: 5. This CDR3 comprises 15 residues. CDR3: CASTQTSGYTGELFF. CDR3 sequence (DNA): TGTGCCAGCACCCAGACTAGCGGGTACACCGGGGAGCTGTTTTTT.

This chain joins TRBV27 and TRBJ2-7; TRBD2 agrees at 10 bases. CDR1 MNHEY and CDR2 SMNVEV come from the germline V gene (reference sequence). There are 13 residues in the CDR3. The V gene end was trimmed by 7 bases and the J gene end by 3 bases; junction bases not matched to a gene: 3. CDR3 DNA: TGTGCCAGCATCCGGACTAGCGGCTACGAGCAGTACTTC. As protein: CASIRTSGYEQYF.

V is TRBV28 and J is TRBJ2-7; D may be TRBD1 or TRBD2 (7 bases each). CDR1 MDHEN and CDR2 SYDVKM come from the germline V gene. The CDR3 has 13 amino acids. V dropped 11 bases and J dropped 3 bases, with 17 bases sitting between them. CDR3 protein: CAAQGGAHYEQYF. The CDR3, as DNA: TGTGCCGCCCAGGGGGGGGCCCACTACGAGCAGTACTTC.

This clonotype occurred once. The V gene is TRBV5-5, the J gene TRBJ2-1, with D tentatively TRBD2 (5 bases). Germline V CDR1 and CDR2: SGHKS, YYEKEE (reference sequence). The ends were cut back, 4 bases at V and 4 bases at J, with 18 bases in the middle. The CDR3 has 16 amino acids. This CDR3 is CASSPGPEAGYNEQFF. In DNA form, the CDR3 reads TGTGCCAGCAGCCCGGGCCCGGAGGCTGGGTACAATGAGCAGTTCTTC.

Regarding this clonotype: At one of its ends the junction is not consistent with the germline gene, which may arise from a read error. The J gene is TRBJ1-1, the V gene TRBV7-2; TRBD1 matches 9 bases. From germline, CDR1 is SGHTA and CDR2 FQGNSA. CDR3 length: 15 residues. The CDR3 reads CAGSPAGQGNTEAFF. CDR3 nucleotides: TGTGCCGGCAGCCCAGCGGGACAGGGGAACACTGAAGCTTTCTTT.

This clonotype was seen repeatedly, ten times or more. The CDR3 DNA reads TGTGCCAGCAGCCTTGACGGGGGGGGCCGAAATGAGCAGTTCTTC. Its translation is CASSLDGGGRNEQFF. The gene calls are TRBV28 and TRBJ2-1; 8 nucleotides agree with TRBD2. V shed 6 bases and J 7 bases; nucleotides not matched to a gene: 11. The CDR3 covers 15 residues. Germline V lookup: CDR1 MDHEN, CDR2 SYDVKM.

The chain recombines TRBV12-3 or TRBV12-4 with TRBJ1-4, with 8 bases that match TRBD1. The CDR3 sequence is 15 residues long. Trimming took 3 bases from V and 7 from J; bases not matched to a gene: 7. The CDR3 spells CASSFRGQGAEKLFF. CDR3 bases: TGTGCCAGCAGTTTTCGAGGACAGGGTGCTGAAAAACTGTTTTTT.

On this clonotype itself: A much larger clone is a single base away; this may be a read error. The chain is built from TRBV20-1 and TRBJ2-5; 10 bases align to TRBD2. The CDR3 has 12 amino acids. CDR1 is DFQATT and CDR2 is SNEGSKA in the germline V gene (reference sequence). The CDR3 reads CGPTSGVETQYF. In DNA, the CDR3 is TGCGGCCCTACTAGCGGGGTGGAGACCCAGTACTTC.

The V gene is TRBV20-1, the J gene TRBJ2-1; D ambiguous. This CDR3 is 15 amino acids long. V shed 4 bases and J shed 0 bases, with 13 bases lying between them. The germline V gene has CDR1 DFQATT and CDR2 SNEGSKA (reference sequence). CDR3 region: CSATLEDSSYNEQFF. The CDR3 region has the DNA TGCAGTGCTACTTTAGAGGATAGCTCCTACAATGAGCAGTTCTTC.

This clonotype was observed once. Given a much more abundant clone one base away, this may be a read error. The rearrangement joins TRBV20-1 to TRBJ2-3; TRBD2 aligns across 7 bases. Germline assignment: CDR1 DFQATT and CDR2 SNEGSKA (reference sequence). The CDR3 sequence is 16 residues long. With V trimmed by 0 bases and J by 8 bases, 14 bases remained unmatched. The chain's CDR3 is CSARDPREGTQGTQYF. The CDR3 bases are TGCAGTGCTAGAGATCCGAGGGAGGGCACACAAGGTACGCAGTATTTT.

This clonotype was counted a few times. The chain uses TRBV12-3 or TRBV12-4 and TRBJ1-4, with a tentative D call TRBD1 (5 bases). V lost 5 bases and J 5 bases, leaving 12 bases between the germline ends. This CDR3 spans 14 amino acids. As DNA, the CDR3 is TGTGCCAGCAGTAAGGGCAGGGAAAATGAAAAACTGTTTTTT. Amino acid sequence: CASSKGRENEKLFF.

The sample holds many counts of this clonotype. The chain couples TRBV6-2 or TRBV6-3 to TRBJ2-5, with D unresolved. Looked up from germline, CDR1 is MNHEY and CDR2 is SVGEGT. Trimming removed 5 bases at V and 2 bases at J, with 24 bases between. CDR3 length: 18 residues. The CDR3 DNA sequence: TGTGCCAGCAGTCCTCCCCCGGGTCGGCAAAAGAGACAAGAGACCCAGTACTTC. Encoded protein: CASSPPPGRQKRQETQYF.